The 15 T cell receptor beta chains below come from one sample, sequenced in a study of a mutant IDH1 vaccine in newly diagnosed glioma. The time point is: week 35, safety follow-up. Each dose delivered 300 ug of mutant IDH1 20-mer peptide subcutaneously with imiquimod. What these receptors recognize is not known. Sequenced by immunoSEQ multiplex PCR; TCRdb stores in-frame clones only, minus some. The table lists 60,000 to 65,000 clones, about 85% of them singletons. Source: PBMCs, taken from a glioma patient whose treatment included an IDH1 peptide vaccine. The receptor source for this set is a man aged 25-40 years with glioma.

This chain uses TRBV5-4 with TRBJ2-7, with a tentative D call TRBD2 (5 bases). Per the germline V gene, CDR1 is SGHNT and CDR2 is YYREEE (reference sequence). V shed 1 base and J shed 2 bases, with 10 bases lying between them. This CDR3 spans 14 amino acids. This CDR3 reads CASSLKTGTYEQYF. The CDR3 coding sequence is TGTGCCAGCAGCTTGAAGACGGGAACCTACGAGCAGTACTTC.

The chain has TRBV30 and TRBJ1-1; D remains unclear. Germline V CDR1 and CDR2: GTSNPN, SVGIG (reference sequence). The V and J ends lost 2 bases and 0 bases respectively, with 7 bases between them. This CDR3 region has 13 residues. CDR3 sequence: CAWSPDLNTEAFF. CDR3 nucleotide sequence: TGTGCCTGGAGTCCGGACTTGAACACTGAAGCTTTCTTT.

The CDR3 DNA sequence: TGCGCCAGCAGCCAAGGCGGGGGGAGCTCCTACAATGAGCAGTTCTTC. Encoded protein: CASSQGGGSSYNEQFF. The chain combines TRBV4-1 with TRBJ2-1; 8 bases are a match to TRBD2. The CDR3 totals 16 residues. Germline loops: CDR1 MGHRA, CDR2 YSYEKL. Unmatched junction bases numbered 2, after V lost 1 base and J lost 0 bases.

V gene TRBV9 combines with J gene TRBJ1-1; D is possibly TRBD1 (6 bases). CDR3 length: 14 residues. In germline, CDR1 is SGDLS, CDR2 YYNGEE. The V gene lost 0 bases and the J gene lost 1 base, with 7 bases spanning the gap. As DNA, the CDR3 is TGTGCCAGCAGCGTAGAGGGGGGGAACACTGAAGCTTTCTTT. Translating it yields CASSVEGGNTEAFF. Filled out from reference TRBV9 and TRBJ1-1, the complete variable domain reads DSGVTQTPKHLITATGQRVTLRCSPRSGDLSVYWYQQSLDQGLQFLIQYYNGEERAKGNILERFSAQQFPDLHSELNLSSLELGDSALYFCASSVEGGNTEAFFGQGTRLTVV.

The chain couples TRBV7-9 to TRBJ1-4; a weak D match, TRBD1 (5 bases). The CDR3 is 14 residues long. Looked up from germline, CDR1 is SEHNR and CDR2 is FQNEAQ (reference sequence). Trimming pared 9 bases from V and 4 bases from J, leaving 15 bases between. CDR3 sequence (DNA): TGTGCCAGTTCCCTCGGGGGATTTAATGAAAAACTGTTTTTT. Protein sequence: CASSLGGFNEKLFF.

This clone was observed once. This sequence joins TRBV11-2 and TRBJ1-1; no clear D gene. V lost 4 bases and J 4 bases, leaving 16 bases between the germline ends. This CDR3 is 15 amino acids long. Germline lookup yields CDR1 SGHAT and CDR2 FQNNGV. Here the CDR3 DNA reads TGTGCCAGCAGCTACGGTTCCACGATGGGCACTGAAGCTTTCTTT. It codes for CASSYGSTMGTEAFF.

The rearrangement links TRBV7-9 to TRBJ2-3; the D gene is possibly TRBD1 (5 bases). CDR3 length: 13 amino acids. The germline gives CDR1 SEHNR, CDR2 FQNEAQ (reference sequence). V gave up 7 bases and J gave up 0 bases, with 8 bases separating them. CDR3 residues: CASKAGSTDTQYF. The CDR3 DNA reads TGTGCCAGCAAGGCAGGGAGCACAGATACGCAGTATTTT.

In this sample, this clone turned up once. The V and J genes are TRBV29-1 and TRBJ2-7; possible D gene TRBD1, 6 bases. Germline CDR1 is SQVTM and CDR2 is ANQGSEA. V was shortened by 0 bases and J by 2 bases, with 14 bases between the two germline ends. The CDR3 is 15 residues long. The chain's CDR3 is CSVEDTDSNTYEQYF. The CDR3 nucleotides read TGCAGCGTTGAAGATACGGACAGCAATACCTACGAGCAGTACTTC.

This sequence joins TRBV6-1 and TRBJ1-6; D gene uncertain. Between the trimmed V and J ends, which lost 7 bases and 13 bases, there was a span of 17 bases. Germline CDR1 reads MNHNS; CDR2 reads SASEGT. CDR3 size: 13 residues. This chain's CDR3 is CASMRVTISPLHF. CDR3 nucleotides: TGTGCCAGCATGAGAGTGACAATCAGTCCCCTCCACTTT.

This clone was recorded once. CDR3 protein: CASSPGPFGRSNQPQHF. The CDR3 DNA follows: TGTGCCAGCAGCCCGGGACCTTTTGGTCGAAGCAATCAGCCCCAGCATTTT. The J gene is TRBJ1-5, the V gene TRBV7-8; D is perhaps TRBD1 (5 bases). The V end lost 5 bases, the J end lost 1 base, and 18 bases lay between the germline ends. The length of the CDR3 is 17 residues. Germline V CDR1 and CDR2: SGHVS, FQNEAQ.

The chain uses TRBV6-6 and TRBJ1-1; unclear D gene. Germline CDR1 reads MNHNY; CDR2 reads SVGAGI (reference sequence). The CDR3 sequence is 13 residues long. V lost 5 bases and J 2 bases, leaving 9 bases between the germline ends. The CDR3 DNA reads TGTGCCAGCAGTCTCCACAGCAACACTGAAGCTTTCTTT. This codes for CASSLHSNTEAFF.

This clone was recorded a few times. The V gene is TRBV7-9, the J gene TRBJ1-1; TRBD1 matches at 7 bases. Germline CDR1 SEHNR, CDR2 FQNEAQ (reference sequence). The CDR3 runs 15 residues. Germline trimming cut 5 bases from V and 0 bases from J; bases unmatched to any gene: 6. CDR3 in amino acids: CASSQSTGLNTEAFF. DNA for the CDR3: TGTGCCAGCAGCCAATCGACAGGGCTGAACACTGAAGCTTTCTTT.

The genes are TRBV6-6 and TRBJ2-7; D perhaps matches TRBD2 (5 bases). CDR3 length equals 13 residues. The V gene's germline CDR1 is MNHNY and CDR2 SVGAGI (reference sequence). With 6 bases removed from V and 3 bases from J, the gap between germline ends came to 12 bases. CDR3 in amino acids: CASSPGRDYEQYF. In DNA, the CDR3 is TGTGCCAGCAGCCCCGGACGGGACTACGAGCAGTACTTC.

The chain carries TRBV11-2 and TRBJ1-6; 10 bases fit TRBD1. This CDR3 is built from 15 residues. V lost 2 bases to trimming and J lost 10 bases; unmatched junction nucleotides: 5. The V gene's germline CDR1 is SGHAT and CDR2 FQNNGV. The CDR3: CASSLQDRGRSPLHF. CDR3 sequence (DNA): TGTGCCAGCAGCTTACAGGACAGGGGGAGATCACCCCTCCACTTT. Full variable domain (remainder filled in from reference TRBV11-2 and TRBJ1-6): EAGVAQSPRYKIIEKRQSVAFWCNPISGHATLYWYQQILGQGPKLLIQFQNNGVVDDSQLPKDRFSAERLKGVDSTLKIQPAKLEDSAVYLCASSLQDRGRSPLHFGNGTRLTVT.

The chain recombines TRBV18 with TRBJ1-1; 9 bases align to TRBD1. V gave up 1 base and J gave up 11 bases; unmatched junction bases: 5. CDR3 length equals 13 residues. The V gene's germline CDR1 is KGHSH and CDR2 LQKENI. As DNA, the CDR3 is TGTGCCAGCTCACCACAACAGGGGGCCGAGGCTTTCTTT. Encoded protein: CASSPQQGAEAFF.